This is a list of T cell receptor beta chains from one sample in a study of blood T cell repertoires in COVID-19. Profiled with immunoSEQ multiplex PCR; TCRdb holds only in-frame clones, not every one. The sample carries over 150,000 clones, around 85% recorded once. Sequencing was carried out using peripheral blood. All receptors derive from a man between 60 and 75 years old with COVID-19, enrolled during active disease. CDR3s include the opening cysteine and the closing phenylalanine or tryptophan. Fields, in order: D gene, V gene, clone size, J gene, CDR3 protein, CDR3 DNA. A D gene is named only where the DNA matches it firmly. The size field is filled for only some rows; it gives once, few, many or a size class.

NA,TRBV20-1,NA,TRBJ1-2,CSASWVDGDYGYTF,TGCAGTGCTAGTTGGGTGGACGGGGACTATGGCTACACCTTC
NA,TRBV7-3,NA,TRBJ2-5,CASSLKARQTNQETQYF,TGTGCCAGCAGCTTAAAGGCGCGGCAGACCAACCAAGAGACCCAGTACTTC
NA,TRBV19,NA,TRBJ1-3,CASSMGEGGSGNTIYF,TGTGCCAGTAGTATGGGAGAAGGGGGCTCTGGAAACACCATATATTTT
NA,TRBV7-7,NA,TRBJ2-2,CASSLTGSTGELFF,TGTGCTAGCAGCTTAACAGGGTCGACCGGGGAGCTGTTTTTT
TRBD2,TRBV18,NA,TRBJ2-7,CASSPAGLAGGPNSYEQYF,TGTGCCAGCTCACCAGCAGGACTAGCGGGGGGTCCCAACTCCTACGAGCAGTACTTC
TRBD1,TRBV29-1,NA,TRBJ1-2,CSGGQGAEGYTF,TGCAGCGGAGGACAGGGGGCCGAAGGCTACACCTTC
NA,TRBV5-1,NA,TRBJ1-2,CASKPGGTDNYGYTF,TGCGCCAGCAAACCTGGGGGCACGGATAACTATGGCTACACCTTC
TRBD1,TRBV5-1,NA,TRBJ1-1,CASSLQGAWDTEAFF,TGCGCCAGCAGCTTACAGGGGGCATGGGACACTGAAGCTTTCTTT
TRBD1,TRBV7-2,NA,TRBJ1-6,CASSLRRDRGNSPLHF,TGTGCCAGCAGCTTAAGGAGGGACAGAGGAAATTCACCCCTCCACTTT
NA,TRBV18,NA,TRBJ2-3,CASSPYAGFKDTQYF,TGTGCCAGCTCACCATATGCAGGGTTTAAAGATACGCAGTATTTT
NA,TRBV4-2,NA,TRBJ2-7,CASSQAGGSYEQYF,TGTGCCAGCAGCCAAGCCGGGGGCTCCTACGAGCAGTACTTC
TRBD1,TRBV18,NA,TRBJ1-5,CASSRQGGNQPQHF,TGTGCCAGCTCAAGACAGGGCGGCAATCAGCCCCAGCATTTT
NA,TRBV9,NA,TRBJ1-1,CASSSGTPNTEAFF,TGTGCCAGCAGCTCCGGGACACCGAACACTGAAGCTTTCTTT
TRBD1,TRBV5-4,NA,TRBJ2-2,CASSSRGQPAGELFF,TGTGCCAGCAGCTCGAGGGGACAGCCCGCCGGGGAGCTGTTTTTT
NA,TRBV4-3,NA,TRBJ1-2,CASSHPGQPNYGYTF,TGCGCCAGCAGCCACCCCGGACAGCCAAACTATGGCTACACCTTC
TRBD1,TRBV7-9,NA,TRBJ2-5,CASSFLGTGVGETQYF,TGTGCCAGCAGCTTCCTCGGGACAGGGGTCGGTGAGACCCAGTACTTC
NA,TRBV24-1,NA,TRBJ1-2,CATSGAERYYGYTF,TGTGCCACCAGTGGGGCTGAACGGTACTATGGCTACACCTTC
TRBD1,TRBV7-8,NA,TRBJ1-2,CASSLGRQGNYGYTF,TGTGCCAGCAGCCTAGGCCGACAGGGGAACTATGGCTACACCTTC
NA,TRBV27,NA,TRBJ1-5,CASSFGRNNQPQHF,TGTGCCAGCAGTTTCGGCAGGAACAATCAGCCCCAGCATTTT
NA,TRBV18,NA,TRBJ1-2,CASSPLAESANYGYTF,TGTGCCAGCTCACCATTGGCGGAATCTGCAAACTATGGCTACACCTTC
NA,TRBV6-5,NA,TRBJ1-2,CASSYWGGLGGYTF,TGTGCCAGCAGTTACTGGGGGGGGTTAGGAGGCTACACCTTC
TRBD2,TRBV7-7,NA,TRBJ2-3,CASSYGSSGADTQYF,TGTGCTAGCAGCTACGGCTCTAGCGGAGCAGATACGCAGTATTTT
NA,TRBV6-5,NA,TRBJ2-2,CASSWGPTGELFF,TGTGCCAGCAGTTGGGGGCCAACCGGGGAGCTGTTTTTT
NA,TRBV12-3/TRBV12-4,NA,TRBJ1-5,CASRGGSQPQHF,TGTGCCAGCAGGGGGGGTTCTCAGCCCCAGCATTTT
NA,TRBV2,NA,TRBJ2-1,CASSDPQYSSYNEQFF,TGTGCCAGCAGTGACCCCCAGTATTCCTCCTACAATGAGCAGTTCTTC
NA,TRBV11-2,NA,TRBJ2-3,CASSLTGSGTSTDTQYF,TGTGCCAGCAGCTTAACTGGTAGCGGAACTAGCACAGATACGCAGTATTTT
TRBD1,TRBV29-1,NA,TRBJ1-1,CSVARDRGEAFF,TGCAGCGTTGCCCGGGACAGGGGAGAAGCTTTCTTT
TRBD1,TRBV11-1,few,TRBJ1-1,CASSLTQGVDTEAFF,TGTGCCAGCAGCTTAACACAGGGGGTTGACACTGAAGCTTTCTTT
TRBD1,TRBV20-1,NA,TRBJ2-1,CSVDRVNEQFF,TGCAGTGTTGACAGGGTAAATGAGCAGTTCTTC
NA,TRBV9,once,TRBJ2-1,CASSDPRWGAEQFF,TGTGCCAGCAGCGATCCCCGTTGGGGAGCTGAGCAGTTCTTC
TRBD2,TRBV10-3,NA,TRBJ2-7,CAITGTSGSYEQYF,TGTGCCATCACTGGGACTAGCGGGAGCTACGAGCAGTACTTC
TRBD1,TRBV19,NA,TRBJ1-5,CASITSTGVGPSNQPQHF,TGTGCCAGTATCACTTCGACAGGGGTCGGGCCCAGCAATCAGCCCCAGCATTTT
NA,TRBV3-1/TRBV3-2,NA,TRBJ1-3,CASSPRASIGNTIYF,TGTGCCAGCAGCCCCAGGGCATCGATTGGAAACACCATATATTTT
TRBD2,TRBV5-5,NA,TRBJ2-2,CASSQSAGVGTGELFF,TGTGCCAGCAGTCAGTCAGCGGGAGTTGGCACCGGGGAGCTGTTTTTT
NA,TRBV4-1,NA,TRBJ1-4,CASSQVQGLTNEKLFF,TGCGCCAGCAGCCAAGTACAGGGTCTCACTAATGAAAAACTGTTTTTT
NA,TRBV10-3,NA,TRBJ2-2,CAIRGQGGLAGTGELFF,TGTGCCATCAGGGGACAGGGGGGACTAGCGGGCACCGGGGAGCTGTTTTTT
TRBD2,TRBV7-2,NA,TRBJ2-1,CASSRIGPPGGDEQFF,TGTGCCAGCAGCCGCATAGGGCCCCCCGGGGGGGATGAGCAGTTCTTC
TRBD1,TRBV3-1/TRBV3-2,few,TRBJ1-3,CASSRDSLSGNTIYF,TGTGCCAGCAGCCGGGACAGCCTCTCTGGAAACACCATATATTTT
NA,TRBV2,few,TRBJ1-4,CASSEQDEKLFF,TGTGCCAGCAGTGAACAGGATGAAAAACTGTTTTTT
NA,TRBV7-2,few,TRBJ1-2,CASSLDSGVVYGYTF,TGTGCCAGCAGCTTAGACTCAGGGGTTGTCTATGGCTACACCTTC
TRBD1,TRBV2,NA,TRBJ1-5,CASSEFGTGNQPQHF,TGTGCCAGCAGTGAATTTGGGACAGGCAATCAGCCCCAGCATTTT
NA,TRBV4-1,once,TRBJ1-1,CASSQVLDSEAFF,TGCGCCAGCAGCCAAGTTTTAGACAGCGAAGCTTTCTTT
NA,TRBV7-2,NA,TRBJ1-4,CASSPQGRTINEKLFF,TGTGCCAGCAGCCCCCAAGGAAGGACTATTAATGAAAAACTGTTTTTT
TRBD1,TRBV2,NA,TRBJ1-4,CASRIQGAGEKLFF,TGTGCCAGCAGGATACAGGGGGCTGGAGAAAAACTGTTTTTT
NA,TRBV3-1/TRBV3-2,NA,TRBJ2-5,CASSQAVWTGRETQYF,TGTGCCAGCAGCCAAGCAGTATGGACGGGGAGGGAGACCCAGTACTTC
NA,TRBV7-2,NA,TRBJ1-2,CASSLGVTTNYGYTF,TGTGCCAGCAGCTTAGGGGTAACTACAAACTATGGCTACACCTTC